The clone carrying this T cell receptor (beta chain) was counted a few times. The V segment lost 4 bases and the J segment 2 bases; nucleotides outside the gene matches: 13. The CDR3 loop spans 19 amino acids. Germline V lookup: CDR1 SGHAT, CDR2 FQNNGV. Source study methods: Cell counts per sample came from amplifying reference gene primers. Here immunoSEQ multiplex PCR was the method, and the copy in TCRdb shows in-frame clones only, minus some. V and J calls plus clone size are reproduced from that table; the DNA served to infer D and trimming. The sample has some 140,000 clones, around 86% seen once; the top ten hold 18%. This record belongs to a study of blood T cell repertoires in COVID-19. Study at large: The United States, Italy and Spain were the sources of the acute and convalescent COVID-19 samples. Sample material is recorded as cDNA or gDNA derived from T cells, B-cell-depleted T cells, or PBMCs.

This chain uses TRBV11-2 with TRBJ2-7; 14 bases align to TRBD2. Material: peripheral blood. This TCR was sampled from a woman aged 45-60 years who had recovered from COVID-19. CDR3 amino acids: CASSSIRWTSGRRPYEQYF. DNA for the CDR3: TGTGCCAGCAGCTCTATCCGGTGGACTAGCGGGAGGAGGCCCTACGAGCAGTACTTC.